The clone carrying this T cell receptor (beta chain) was counted only a few times. Antigen: not known. This entry belongs to a study of CD8 T cells in ankylosing spondylitis. Findings and limits, study-wide: Apparently characteristic of ankylosing spondylitis blood was a TCR beta motif (eight highly homologous variants).

Unmatched junction bases numbered 12, after V lost 3 bases and J lost 4 bases. The CDR3 length is 16 residues. Looked up from germline, CDR1 is SQVTM and CDR2 is ANQGSEA. In TCRdb, the 5' RACE reads were re-called with MiXCR into one record per CDR3 protein. The sample has 150,000 to 200,000 distinct CDR3 sequences, 11% seen once. Sequenced: blood, either unsorted or a sorted T cell fraction (not recorded which). The receptor was isolated from a male donor with ankylosing spondylitis or in good health (not recorded which). V is TRBV29-1 and J is TRBJ1-3, with 7 bases aligning to TRBD1. The CDR3 reads CSVEGIAGGQGNTIYF. CDR3 sequence (DNA): TGCAGCGTTGAGGGAATCGCAGGGGGTCAAGGAAACACCATATATTTT.